These 18 T cell receptor beta chains were all obtained from the same sample, sequenced in a study of PD-1 blockade in classical Hodgkin lymphoma. Patients all relapsed after autologous stem cell transplantation, and there was variation in brentuximab vedotin exposure. Investigators obtained CD8+ T cells from thawed PBMCs by magnetic negative selection. Only in-frame clones appear in the TCRdb table, and some are missing; sequencing was by immunoSEQ multiplex PCR. The profile shows more than 10,000 clones, less than 90% of them singletons. Sample: CD8+ T cells from blood, taken at baseline. These receptor sequences come from a human donor with classical Hodgkin lymphoma.

The rearrangement joins TRBV6-4 to TRBJ2-7; D is possibly TRBD1 (5 bases). Germline CDR1 MRHNA, CDR2 SNTAGT. There are 13 residues in the CDR3. The V gene lost 7 bases and the J gene lost 4 bases, with 14 bases spanning the gap. CDR3 nucleotide sequence: TGTGCCAGCATGGCAGGGATTATGTACGAGCAGTACTTC. This encodes CASMAGIMYEQYF.

The genes are TRBV7-9 and TRBJ2-2; a possible D gene is TRBD2 (5 bases). Trimming pared 6 bases from V and 0 bases from J, leaving 11 bases between. The CDR3 is made up of 15 amino acids. Per germline, CDR1 SEHNR and CDR2 FQNEAQ (reference sequence). The CDR3 coding sequence is TGTGCCAGCAGTCCGAGGGCGGCGAACACCGGGGAGCTGTTTTTT. It encodes CASSPRAANTGELFF.

The genes are TRBV6-5 and TRBJ2-7, with D uncertain. The V gene's germline CDR1 is MNHEY and CDR2 SVGAGI. The CDR3 spans 12 residues. Trimming removed 11 bases from V and 3 bases from J, with 14 bases in between. The CDR3 coding sequence is TGTGCCGCACGAGGCGAGAACTACGAGCAGTACTTC. Its protein is CAARGENYEQYF.

V usage is TRBV5-5 and J usage is TRBJ2-7; TRBD2 is a possible D gene (5 bases). This CDR3 is 13 amino acids long. The V end lost 4 bases, the J end lost 4 bases, and 12 bases lay between the germline ends. Germline V lookup: CDR1 SGHKS, CDR2 YYEKEE (reference sequence). The CDR3 sequence is CASSHVGEYEQYF. In DNA, the CDR3 is TGTGCCAGCAGCCACGTTGGGGAGTACGAGCAGTACTTC.

The rearrangement uses TRBV4-1 and TRBJ2-1; D unclear. This CDR3 has 16 amino acids. V gave up 2 bases and J gave up 2 bases, with 13 bases separating them. Germline CDR1 MGHRA, CDR2 YSYEKL. The CDR3 DNA is TGCGCCAGCAGCCAACAAACACAGACTGCCTACAATGAGCAGTTCTTC. Its translation is CASSQQTQTAYNEQFF.

The V and J genes are TRBV19 and TRBJ1-1; D call uncertain. The V gene lost 6 bases and the J gene lost 2 bases, with 10 bases spanning the gap. The CDR3 covers 13 residues. Germline V gives CDR1 LNHDA, CDR2 SQIVND (reference sequence). In DNA form, the CDR3 reads TGTGCCAGTAGCTCAGCCTTAAACACTGAAGCTTTCTTT. Encoded protein: CASSSALNTEAFF.

V usage is TRBV11-2 and J usage is TRBJ2-7; D ambiguous. Trimming cost V 1 base and J 3 bases, with 4 bases left between them. Germline CDR1 and CDR2: SGHAT and FQNNGV. The CDR3 covers 12 residues. The CDR3 DNA reads as TGTGCCAGCAGCTTAGGCATCTACGAGCAGTACTTC. It is translated as CASSLGIYEQYF.

This clone was seen only a few times. The V call is TRBV4-1, the J call TRBJ2-6; D not resolved. V was pared by 4 bases and J by 4 bases, with 5 bases between. The CDR3 is 13 amino acids. CDR1 and CDR2 from the germline V gene are MGHRA and YSYEKL. The CDR3 protein is CASSLGGANVLTF. CDR3 in DNA: TGCGCCAGCAGCCTGGGAGGGGCCAACGTCCTGACTTTC.

This clone was detected a few times. This chain links TRBV6-5 with TRBJ1-2, with a possible D match to TRBD1 (5 bases). Trimming took 4 bases from V and 4 from J, leaving 13 bases between them. The CDR3 has 14 residues. Germline CDR1 and CDR2: MNHEY and SVGAGI. CDR3 region: CASSSRGGSYGYTF. CDR3 DNA: TGTGCCAGCAGTTCGCGGGGCGGTAGCTATGGCTACACCTTC.

This clone was counted once. The chain links TRBV5-3 to TRBJ1-1; the D is unclear. TRBV5-3 is noted as an ORF with a role that remains uncertain. V was pared by 0 bases and J by 8 bases, with 5 bases between. The CDR3 has 11 residues. The CDR3 reads CARSLGSEAFF. CDR3 in DNA: TGTGCCAGAAGCTTGGGGTCAGAAGCTTTCTTT.

This sequence joins TRBV27 and TRBJ1-2; 7 nucleotides agree with TRBD1. The CDR3 runs to 14 residues. In germline, CDR1 is MNHEY, CDR2 SMNVEV (reference sequence). J was trimmed by 6 bases and V by 5 bases; bases with no gene match: 9. CDR3 DNA: TGTGCCAGCAGTATTCGGACAGGTACTGATGGCTACACCTTC. Encoded protein: CASSIRTGTDGYTF.

CDR3 protein: CASSLGEVIYGYTF. CDR3 nucleotide sequence: TGTGCCAGTAGTCTCGGGGAGGTAATTTATGGCTACACCTTC. The rearrangement links TRBV19 to TRBJ1-2; the D is unclear. Germline CDR1 is LNHDA and CDR2 is SQIVND (reference sequence). The CDR3 has 14 residues. V shed 5 bases and J shed 5 bases, with 15 bases lying between them.

Regarding this clone: Other DNA sequences within the sample encode an identical CDR3. The rearrangement links TRBV29-1 to TRBJ1-1; D perhaps matches TRBD1 (6 bases). The CDR3 runs to 14 residues. Trimming shortened V by 0 bases and J by 1 base, and 9 bases separated the two germline ends. Germline V gene data show CDR1 as SQVTM and CDR2 as ANQGSEA. The CDR3 spells CSVEDPTGNTEAFF. In DNA, the CDR3 is TGCAGCGTTGAAGACCCGACAGGGAACACTGAAGCTTTCTTT.

The chain uses TRBV30 and TRBJ2-2; no clear D gene. Germline-derived CDR1 and CDR2 are GTSNPN and SVGIG (reference sequence). V dropped 2 bases and J dropped 5 bases, with 6 bases sitting between them. This CDR3 region has 12 residues. The CDR3 region has the DNA TGTGCCTGGAGTACGAGGACCGGGGAGCTGTTTTTT. As protein: CAWSTRTGELFF.

The chain uses TRBV29-1 and TRBJ2-3; 12 bases are a match to TRBD2. With 5 bases clipped from V and 3 bases from J, the junction kept 9 bases outside the gene matches. Germline CDR1 reads SQVTM; CDR2 reads ANQGSEA. The CDR3 is 16 amino acids. CDR3 sequence: CSVLYWTSGKTDTQYF. The CDR3 DNA reads TGCAGCGTTCTCTATTGGACTAGCGGGAAAACAGATACGCAGTATTTT.

This clone appeared a few times. V gene TRBV4-1 combines with J gene TRBJ1-2, with 8 bases aligning to TRBD1. The junction had 10 bases not matched to a gene; V was cut back by 3 bases and J by 7 bases. There are 15 residues in the CDR3. Germline CDR1 reads MGHRA; CDR2 reads YSYEKL. CDR3 in DNA: TGCGCCAGCAGCCAGTCCGGGACAGGTGGAGTTGGCTACACCTTC. Translating it yields CASSQSGTGGVGYTF.

The gene calls are TRBV5-8 and TRBJ1-1, with 7 bases matching TRBD1. Germline V gene lookup returns CDR1 SGHTS and CDR2 YDEGEE. CDR3 length equals 14 residues. Trimming cost V 4 bases and J 3 bases; bases outside gene matches: 6. Written as DNA, the CDR3 is TGTGCCAGCAGCGTACTCGACAGGGACACTGAAGCTTTCTTT. It yields the protein CASSVLDRDTEAFF.

The chain has TRBV7-9 and TRBJ2-7; D gene ambiguous. This CDR3 contains 13 residues. Germline V gene sequence: CDR1 SEHNR, CDR2 FQNEAQ (reference sequence). Trimming took off 1 base at V and 3 bases at J, with 7 bases between the two ends. The DNA for the CDR3 is TGTGCCAGCAGCTTAGGTTACAGCTACGAGCAGTACTTC. Amino acids: CASSLGYSYEQYF.